Sequencing of this T cell receptor beta chain was carried out in a study of PD-L1 blockade in urothelial cancer. As for the study in general: Median T cell yield from blood was 120,000 to 150,000.

CDR3 length equals 15 residues. Germline lookup yields CDR1 MDHEN and CDR2 SYDVKM. V shed 5 bases, J shed 1 base, and the junction held 3 bases outside the gene matches. Findings and caveats of the study: Clones that were tumor-associated expanded more in the blood of durable-benefit patients at 3 weeks. Sub-median blood TCR clonality before treatment predicted longer survival.

Time point of the sample: pretreatment peripheral blood. Some clones are missing from TCRdb's copy, which holds only in-frame ones; the method was immunoSEQ multiplex PCR. The sample holds under 80,000 clones, roughly 79% seen once. Remarks on this clone: What it binds is not known.

The receptor's source is a man between 65 and 85 years old with urothelial cancer. This chain joins TRBV28 and TRBJ2-5; 11 positions agree with TRBD2. This material consisted of PBMCs, taken around atezolizumab (anti-PD-L1) treatment. DNA of the CDR3: TGTGCCAGCAGTCTGGGACTAGCGGCCCAAGAGACCCAGTACTTC. Translating it yields CASSLGLAAQETQYF.